These 21 T cell receptor beta chains were all obtained from the same sample, sequenced in a study of cytomegalovirus exposure and HLA in healthy donors. Profiling relied on immunoSEQ multiplex PCR, and the TCRdb table lists in-frame clones only, not all of them. Here the sample spans roughly 58,000 clones, 80% to 95% being singletons. Sequencing input: PBMCs. These TCRs come from a young man in good health and CMV-seronegative.

The rearrangement links TRBV27 to TRBJ2-7, with 9 bases matching TRBD1. Germline V gives CDR1 MNHEY, CDR2 SMNVEV (reference sequence). Trimming removed 5 bases from V and 2 bases from J; junction bases left unmatched: 7. The CDR3 length is 15 residues. As DNA, the CDR3 is TGTGCCAGCAGTCTCCGGGACAGGGAAACCTACGAGCAGTACTTC. Its translation: CASSLRDRETYEQYF.

V usage is TRBV9 and J usage is TRBJ2-7; TRBD1 aligns across 12 bases. With V trimmed by 4 bases and J by 5 bases, 10 bases remained unmatched. The CDR3 is 16 amino acids. Germline V gene data show CDR1 as SGDLS and CDR2 as YYNGEE. The CDR3: CASSLRDRGLSDEQYF. The DNA of the CDR3 is TGTGCCAGCAGCCTCCGGGACAGGGGGCTTTCGGACGAGCAGTACTTC.

The chain couples TRBV2 to TRBJ2-7; a weak D match, TRBD1 (6 bases). CDR1 is SNHLY and CDR2 is FYNNEI in the germline V gene. Trimming left V 4 bases short and J 2 bases short, with 12 bases between. The CDR3 is 14 amino acids. The CDR3 here is CASSVSRGAYEQYF. The CDR3 bases are TGTGCCAGCAGTGTAAGCAGGGGCGCCTACGAGCAGTACTTC. The full variable domain, in which reference TRBV2 and TRBJ2-7 provide the parts outside the CDR3, is EPEVTQTPSHQVTQMGQEVILRCVPISNHLYFYWYRQILGQKVEFLVSFYNNEISEKSEIFDDQFSVERPDGSNFTLKIRSTKLEDSAMYFCASSVSRGAYEQYFGPGTRLTVT.

The chain has TRBV6-1 and TRBJ1-5; TRBD1 matches at 8 bases. The CDR3 extends over 16 amino acids. Per germline, CDR1 MNHNS and CDR2 SASEGT. The trim removed 3 bases at V and 5 bases at J, leaving 9 bases unmatched. This chain's CDR3 is CASSDSIGQGYQPQHF. The CDR3 nucleotides are TGTGCCAGCAGTGATTCTATCGGACAGGGCTATCAGCCCCAGCATTTT.

The chain is built from TRBV5-4 and TRBJ2-7; TRBD1 is a possible D gene (6 bases). Trimming took 2 bases from V and 1 from J, leaving 10 bases between them. The CDR3 consists of 14 residues. Germline V CDR1 and CDR2: SGHNT, YYREEE (reference sequence). The DNA for the CDR3 is TGTGCCAGCAGCTTCAGGGGTCGGTCCTACGAGCAGTACTTC. Encoded protein: CASSFRGRSYEQYF.

The chain has TRBV27 and TRBJ2-7; the match to TRBD1 covers 10 bases. The CDR3 is made up of 14 amino acids. The J segment lost 3 bases and the V segment lost 5 bases, leaving 4 bases of the junction unmatched. The germline gives CDR1 MNHEY, CDR2 SMNVEV (reference sequence). Written as DNA, the CDR3 is TGTGCCAGCAGTCTGTGGGACAGGGGCTACGAGCAGTACTTC. Residues: CASSLWDRGYEQYF.

The genes are TRBV4-2 and TRBJ2-7; TRBD2 agrees at 8 bases. The ends lost 0 bases at V and 4 bases at J; junction bases unmatched: 5. There are 15 residues in the CDR3. Germline-derived CDR1 and CDR2 are LGHNA and YNFKEQ. The DNA for the CDR3 is TGTGCCAGCAGCCAAGAAGCGGGAGAGGAGTACGAGCAGTACTTC. This translates into CASSQEAGEEYEQYF.

The chain carries TRBV6-1 and TRBJ2-1; TRBD2 aligns across 13 bases. With 10 bases clipped from V and 9 bases from J, the junction kept 12 bases outside the gene matches. The CDR3 loop spans 15 amino acids. The germline gives CDR1 MNHNS, CDR2 SASEGT. The CDR3 sequence is CATLLAGGPRTEQFF. CDR3 DNA: TGTGCCACCCTACTAGCGGGAGGGCCAAGAACTGAGCAGTTCTTC.

In DNA form, the CDR3 reads TGTGCCAGCACTAAGGGGTACTCTGGGGCCAACGTCCTGACTTTC. It is translated as CASTKGYSGANVLTF. The gene calls are TRBV28 and TRBJ2-6, with a weak D call TRBD1 (5 bases). Per the germline V gene, CDR1 is MDHEN and CDR2 is SYDVKM. The CDR3 covers 15 residues. Trimming pared 7 bases from V and 0 bases from J, leaving 10 bases between.

The rearrangement links TRBV28 to TRBJ2-7; tentative D call: TRBD2 (5 bases). Germline V gene lookup returns CDR1 MDHEN and CDR2 SYDVKM. V shed 6 bases and J shed 7 bases, with 16 bases lying between them. The CDR3 is made up of 13 amino acids. The CDR3 DNA reads TGTGCCAGCAGCCGTCCCACTAGTATGGAGCAGTACTTC. It yields the protein CASSRPTSMEQYF. The complete variable domain, with remaining parts taken from reference TRBV28 and TRBJ2-7, reads DVKVTQSSRYLVKRTGEKVFLECVQDMDHENMFWYRQDPGLGLRLIYFSYDVKMKEKGDIPEGYSVSREKKERFSLILESASTNQTSMYLCASSRPTSMEQYFGPGTRLTVT.

The chain uses TRBV9 and TRBJ2-1; 10 nucleotides match TRBD1. The CDR3 has 15 amino acids. With V trimmed by 0 bases and J by 7 bases, 4 bases remained unmatched. Germline CDR1 is SGDLS and CDR2 is YYNGEE. The CDR3 region is CASSVGDRGGNEQFF. CDR3 nucleotides: TGTGCCAGCAGCGTAGGGGACAGGGGAGGAAATGAGCAGTTCTTC.

The chain recombines TRBV10-3 with TRBJ1-3; TRBD1 is a possible D gene (5 bases). The CDR3 length is 13 residues. The germline CDR1 and CDR2 sequences are ENHRY and SYGVKD. Trimming took 6 bases from V and 0 from J, leaving 6 bases between them. The CDR3: CAIRRGSGNTIYF. Written as DNA, the CDR3 is TGTGCCATCAGAAGGGGCTCTGGAAACACCATATATTTT.

The rearrangement uses TRBV5-1 and TRBJ1-4, with a tentative D call TRBD1 (6 bases). The V end was cut by 7 bases, the J end by 4 bases, with 14 bases between. Germline assignment: CDR1 SGHRS and CDR2 YFSETQ. CDR3 length equals 14 residues. CDR3 sequence: CASGPGHGNEKLFF. The CDR3 DNA reads as TGCGCCAGCGGCCCGGGACACGGTAATGAAAAACTGTTTTTT.

V usage is TRBV7-9 and J usage is TRBJ2-2; 7 bases align to TRBD2. CDR1 and CDR2 from the germline V gene are SEHNR and FQNEAQ (reference sequence). The CDR3 contains 16 residues. V lost 2 bases, J lost 2 bases, and 5 bases stayed unmatched. CDR3 in DNA: TGTGCCAGCAGCTTACGGCCTAGCGGAAACACCGGGGAGCTGTTTTTT. It is translated as CASSLRPSGNTGELFF. Supplemented by reference TRBV7-9 and TRBJ2-2, the full variable domain reads DTGVSQNPRHKITKRGQNVTFRCDPISEHNRLYWYRQTLGQGPEFLTYFQNEAQLEKSRLLSDRFSAERPKGSFSTLEIQRTEQGDSAMYLCASSLRPSGNTGELFFGEGSRLTVL.

This rearrangement joins TRBV13 to TRBJ1-2, with 10 bases aligning to TRBD1. CDR3 size: 14 residues. The V and J ends lost 5 bases and 8 bases, in that order; junction bases with no gene match: 8. The germline V gene encodes CDR1 PRHDT and CDR2 FYEKMQ (reference sequence). The CDR3 DNA sequence: TGTGCCAGCAGCATGACAGGGGGCCTAAGGGGCTACACCTTC. This sequence encodes CASSMTGGLRGYTF.

CDR3 sequence reads: CASGATGELFF. The CDR3 region has the DNA TGTGCCAGCGGGGCCACCGGGGAGCTGTTTTTT. The V gene is TRBV27, the J gene TRBJ2-2; TRBD1 might be the D (5 bases). The CDR3 spans 11 residues. Trimming removed 8 bases from V and 4 bases from J, with 5 bases in between. Germline V gene lookup returns CDR1 MNHEY and CDR2 SMNVEV (reference sequence).

V gene TRBV18 combines with J gene TRBJ2-2; D remains unclear. Trimming cost V 3 bases and J 6 bases, with 5 bases left between them. CDR1 KGHSH and CDR2 LQKENI come from the germline V gene. The CDR3 extends over 12 amino acids. As DNA, the CDR3 is TGTGCCAGCTCACCTCCCGCCGGGGAGCTGTTTTTT. Encoded protein: CASSPPAGELFF.

This rearrangement joins TRBV29-1 to TRBJ2-3; TRBD1 might be the D (6 bases). The CDR3 is made up of 13 amino acids. V lost 6 bases and J 0 bases, leaving 10 bases between the germline ends. Germline V gives CDR1 SQVTM, CDR2 ANQGSEA. CDR3 in amino acids: CSVSGVSTDTQYF. DNA of the CDR3: TGCAGCGTCTCAGGGGTTAGCACAGATACGCAGTATTTT.

The chain is built from TRBV30 and TRBJ1-1; the D gene is possibly TRBD1 (5 bases). V lost 6 bases, J lost 2 bases, and 13 bases lay in between. Germline V gene lookup returns CDR1 GTSNPN and CDR2 SVGIG (reference sequence). The length of the CDR3 is 13 residues. CDR3: CACVRRGNTEAFF. CDR3 DNA: TGTGCCTGTGTTAGGAGGGGAAACACTGAAGCTTTCTTT.

This clone was recorded only once. The rearrangement joins TRBV5-1 to TRBJ2-1, with D possibly being TRBD1 (6 bases). Per germline, CDR1 SGHRS and CDR2 YFSETQ. The CDR3 extends over 16 amino acids. Trimming shortened V by 4 bases and J by 7 bases, and 21 bases separated the two germline ends. The CDR3, as DNA: TGCGCCAGCAGCAACTCGGACAGCGGAATCGTAAATGAGCAGTTCTTC. Translating it yields CASSNSDSGIVNEQFF.

The chain carries TRBV29-1 and TRBJ2-2, with TRBD2 as a possible D gene (5 bases). Germline V CDR1 and CDR2: SQVTM, ANQGSEA. V was trimmed by 4 bases and J by 1 base, leaving 13 bases between them. CDR3 length equals 15 residues. CDR3 in DNA: TGCAGCGTTGGGACTTTGGGTGGGAACACCGGGGAGCTGTTTTTT. Amino acids: CSVGTLGGNTGELFF.